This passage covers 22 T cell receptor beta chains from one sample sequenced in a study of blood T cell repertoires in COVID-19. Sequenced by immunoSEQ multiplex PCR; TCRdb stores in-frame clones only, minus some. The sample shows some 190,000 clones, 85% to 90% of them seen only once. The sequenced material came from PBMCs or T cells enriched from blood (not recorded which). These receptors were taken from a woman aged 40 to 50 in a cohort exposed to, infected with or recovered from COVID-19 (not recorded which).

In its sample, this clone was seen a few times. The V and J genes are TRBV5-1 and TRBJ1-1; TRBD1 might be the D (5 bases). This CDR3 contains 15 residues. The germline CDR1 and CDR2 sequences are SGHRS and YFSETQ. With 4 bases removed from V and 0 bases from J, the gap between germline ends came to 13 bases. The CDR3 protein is CASSPPQVMNTEAFF. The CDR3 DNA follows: TGCGCCAGCAGCCCACCACAGGTAATGAACACTGAAGCTTTCTTT.

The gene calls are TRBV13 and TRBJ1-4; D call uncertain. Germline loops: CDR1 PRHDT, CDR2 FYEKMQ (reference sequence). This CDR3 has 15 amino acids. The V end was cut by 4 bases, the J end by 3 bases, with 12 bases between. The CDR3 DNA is TGTGCCAGCAGCTCCCGGGGTAGGGCTAATGAAAAACTGTTTTTT. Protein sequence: CASSSRGRANEKLFF.

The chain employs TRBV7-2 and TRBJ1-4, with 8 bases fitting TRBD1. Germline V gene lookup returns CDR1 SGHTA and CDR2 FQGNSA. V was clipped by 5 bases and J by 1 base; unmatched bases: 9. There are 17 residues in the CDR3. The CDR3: CASSPGQGRGTNEKLFF. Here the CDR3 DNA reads TGTGCCAGCAGCCCAGGACAGGGTAGAGGAACTAATGAAAAACTGTTTTTT. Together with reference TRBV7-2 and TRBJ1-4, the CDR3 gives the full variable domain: GAGVSQSPSNKVTEKGKDVELRCDPISGHTALYWYRQSLGQGLEFLIYFQGNSAPDKSGLPSDRFSAERTGGSVSTLTIQRTQQEDSAVYLCASSPGQGRGTNEKLFFGSGTQLSVL.

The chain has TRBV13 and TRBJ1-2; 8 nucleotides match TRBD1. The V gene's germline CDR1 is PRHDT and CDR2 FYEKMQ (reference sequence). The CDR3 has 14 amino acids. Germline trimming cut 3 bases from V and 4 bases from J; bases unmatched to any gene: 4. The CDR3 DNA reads TGTGCCAGCAGCTTTTCTACAGGGGGCTATGGCTACACCTTC. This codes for CASSFSTGGYGYTF.

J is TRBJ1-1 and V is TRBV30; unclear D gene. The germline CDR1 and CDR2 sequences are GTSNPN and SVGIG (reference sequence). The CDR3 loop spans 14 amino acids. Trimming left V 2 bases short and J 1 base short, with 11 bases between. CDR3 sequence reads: CAWSPLTPNTEAFF. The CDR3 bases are TGTGCCTGGAGTCCCTTAACACCGAACACTGAAGCTTTCTTT.

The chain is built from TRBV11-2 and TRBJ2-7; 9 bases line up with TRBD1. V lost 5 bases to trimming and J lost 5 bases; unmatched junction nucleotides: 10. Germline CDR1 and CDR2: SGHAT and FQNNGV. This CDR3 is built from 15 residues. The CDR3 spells CASSRTGGILDEQYF. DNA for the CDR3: TGTGCCAGCAGCCGCACAGGGGGCATCTTAGACGAGCAGTACTTC.

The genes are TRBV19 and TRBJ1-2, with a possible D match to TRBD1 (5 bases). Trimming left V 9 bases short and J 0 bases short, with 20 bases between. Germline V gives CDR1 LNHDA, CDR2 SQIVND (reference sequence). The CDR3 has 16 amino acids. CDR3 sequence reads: CASERSRANSNYGYTF. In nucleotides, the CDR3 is TGTGCCAGCGAGAGAAGCAGGGCGAACTCTAACTATGGCTACACCTTC.

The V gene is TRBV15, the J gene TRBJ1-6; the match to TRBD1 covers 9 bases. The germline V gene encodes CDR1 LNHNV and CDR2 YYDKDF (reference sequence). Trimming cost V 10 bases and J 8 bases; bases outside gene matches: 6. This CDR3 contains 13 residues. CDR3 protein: CASPGQGHSPLHF. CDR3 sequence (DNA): TGTGCCAGCCCGGGACAGGGCCATTCACCCCTCCACTTT.

DNA for the CDR3: TGTGCCGTACGGGGGGGAAACTATGGCTACACCTTC. The encoded protein is CAVRGGNYGYTF. V usage is TRBV30 and J usage is TRBJ1-2; possible D gene TRBD1, 5 bases. With 8 bases removed from V and 2 bases from J, the gap between germline ends came to 12 bases. The CDR3 runs 12 residues. CDR1 is GTSNPN and CDR2 is SVGIG in the germline V gene (reference sequence).

In DNA form, the CDR3 reads TGTGCCAGCAGCCCTAATCCGGGACAGGAACTAGAAGCTTTCTTT. Translated, it gives CASSPNPGQELEAFF. This rearrangement joins TRBV5-4 to TRBJ1-1, with TRBD1 identical over 8 bases. Germline V gene lookup returns CDR1 SGHNT and CDR2 YYREEE (reference sequence). Trimming removed 4 bases from V and 8 bases from J; junction bases left unmatched: 13. This CDR3 has 15 residues.

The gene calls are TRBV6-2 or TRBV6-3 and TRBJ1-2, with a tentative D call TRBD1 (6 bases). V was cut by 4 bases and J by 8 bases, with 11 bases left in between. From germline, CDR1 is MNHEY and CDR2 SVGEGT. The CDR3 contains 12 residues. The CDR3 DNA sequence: TGTGCCAGCAGTTTCCAGGGGTTCGGCTACACCTTC. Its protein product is CASSFQGFGYTF.

The chain's CDR3 is CASSHPDRGGNTIYF. The CDR3 DNA reads as TGTGCCAGCAGCCATCCGGACAGGGGTGGAAACACCATATATTTT. The V gene is TRBV5-6, the J gene TRBJ1-3; 9 bases fit TRBD1. Germline V lookup: CDR1 SGHDT, CDR2 YYEEEE. CDR3 length equals 15 residues. J lost 3 bases, V lost 4 bases, and 5 bases had no gene match.

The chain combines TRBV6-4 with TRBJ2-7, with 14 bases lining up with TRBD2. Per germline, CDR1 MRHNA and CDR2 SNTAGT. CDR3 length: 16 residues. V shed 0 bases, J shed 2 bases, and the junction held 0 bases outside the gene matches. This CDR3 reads CASSDSTSGGAYEQYF. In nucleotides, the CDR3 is TGTGCCAGCAGTGACTCGACTAGCGGGGGGGCCTACGAGCAGTACTTC.

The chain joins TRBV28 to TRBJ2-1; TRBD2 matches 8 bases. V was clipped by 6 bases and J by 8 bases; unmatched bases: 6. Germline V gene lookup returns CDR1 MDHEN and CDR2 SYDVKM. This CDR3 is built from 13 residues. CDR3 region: CASRSAGVYEQFF. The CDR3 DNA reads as TGTGCCAGCAGGTCAGCGGGGGTATATGAGCAGTTCTTC.

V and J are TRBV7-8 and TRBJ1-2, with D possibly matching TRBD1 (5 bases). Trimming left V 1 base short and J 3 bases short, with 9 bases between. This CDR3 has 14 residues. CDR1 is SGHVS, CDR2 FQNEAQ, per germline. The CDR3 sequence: CASSLVVGHYGYTF. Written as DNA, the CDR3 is TGTGCCAGCAGCTTAGTAGTGGGGCACTATGGCTACACCTTC.

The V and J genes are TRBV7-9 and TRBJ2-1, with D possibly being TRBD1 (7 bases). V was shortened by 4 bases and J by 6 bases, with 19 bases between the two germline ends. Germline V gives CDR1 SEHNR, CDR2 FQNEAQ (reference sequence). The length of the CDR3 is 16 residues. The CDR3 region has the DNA TGTGCCAGCAGCTCGAGCCAGGGGGGATTCCCCAATGAGCAGTTCTTC. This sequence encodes CASSSSQGGFPNEQFF.

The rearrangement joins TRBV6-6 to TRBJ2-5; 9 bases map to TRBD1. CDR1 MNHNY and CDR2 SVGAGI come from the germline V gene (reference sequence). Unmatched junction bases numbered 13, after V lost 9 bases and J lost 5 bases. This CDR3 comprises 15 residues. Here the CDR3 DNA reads TGTGCCAGTCAGTGGCTACAGGGGGCGAGGGAGACCCAGTACTTC. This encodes CASQWLQGARETQYF.

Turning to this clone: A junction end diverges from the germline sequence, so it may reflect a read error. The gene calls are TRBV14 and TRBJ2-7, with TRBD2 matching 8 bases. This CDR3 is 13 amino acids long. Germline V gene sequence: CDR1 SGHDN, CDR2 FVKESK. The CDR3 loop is CASSQEWSGGAFF. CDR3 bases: TGTGCCAGCAGCCAAGAGTGGAGCGGGGGCGCTTTCTTC.

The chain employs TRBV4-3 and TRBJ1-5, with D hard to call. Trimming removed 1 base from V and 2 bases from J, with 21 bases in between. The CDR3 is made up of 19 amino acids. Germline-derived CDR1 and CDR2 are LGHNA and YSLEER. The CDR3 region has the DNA TGCGCCAGCAGCCAAGTTTACCTAGTGGACCGGGGAGGCAATCAGCCCCAGCATTTT. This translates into CASSQVYLVDRGGNQPQHF.

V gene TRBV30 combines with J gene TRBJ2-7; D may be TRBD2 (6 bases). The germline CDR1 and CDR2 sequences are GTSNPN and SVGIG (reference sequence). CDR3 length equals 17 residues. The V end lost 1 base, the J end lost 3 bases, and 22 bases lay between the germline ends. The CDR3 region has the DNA TGTGCCTGGAGTGCCTCCGCGGGAAGAGCAGGACACTACGAGCAGTACTTC. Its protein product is CAWSASAGRAGHYEQYF.

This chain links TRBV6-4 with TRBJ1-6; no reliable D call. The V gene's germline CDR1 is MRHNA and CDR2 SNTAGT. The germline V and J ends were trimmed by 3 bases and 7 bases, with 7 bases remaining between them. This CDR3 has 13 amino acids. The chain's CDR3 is CASSEIANSPLHF. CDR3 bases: TGTGCCAGCAGTGAAATTGCGAATTCACCCCTCCACTTT.

Here the CDR3 DNA reads TGTGCCAGCAGCCAACTTCCCGGGAAAGGGTTTGCAGATACGCAGTATTTT. It encodes CASSQLPGKGFADTQYF. This rearrangement joins TRBV14 to TRBJ2-3; TRBD2 might be the D (5 bases). Trimming stripped 2 bases from V and 4 bases from J, with 19 bases between. From germline, CDR1 is SGHDN and CDR2 FVKESK. The CDR3 has 17 amino acids.